This T cell receptor (beta chain) stems from a study of T cell repertoires in cytomegalovirus infection. Looking at the study overall: Selection of CMV epitopes for the study included recently identified HLA-C-restricted and well-studied HLA-B-restricted ones. CMV infection and matching HLA type were both indicated by public TCR beta signatures.

MiXCR, run by TCRdb on the reads, gives a single entry per CDR3 protein. The table has around 200,000 distinct CDR3 sequences, approximately 40% seen once. Notes on the study in general: Clonotypes of TCR beta that were HLA-C-restricted and CMV-specific dominated the ex vivo response.

The CDR3 loop spans 14 amino acids. Trimming stripped 0 bases from V and 8 bases from J, with 11 bases between. From germline, CDR1 is MGHRA and CDR2 YSYEKL. On this clonotype itself: Its specificity is not known.

J is TRBJ1-5 and V is TRBV4-1; perhaps TRBD1 as D (5 bases). The origin of this receptor is a human donor in good health (CMV status not recorded). Some clones in this sample may be carry-over from other donors' samples. Sequencing used CD8+ T cells from cultured PBMCs, obtained from culture after CMV antigen stimulation. Here the CDR3 DNA reads TGCGCCAGCAGCCAAGAAAGAAAAGGGGAGCCCCAGCATTTT. Residues: CASSQERKGEPQHF.